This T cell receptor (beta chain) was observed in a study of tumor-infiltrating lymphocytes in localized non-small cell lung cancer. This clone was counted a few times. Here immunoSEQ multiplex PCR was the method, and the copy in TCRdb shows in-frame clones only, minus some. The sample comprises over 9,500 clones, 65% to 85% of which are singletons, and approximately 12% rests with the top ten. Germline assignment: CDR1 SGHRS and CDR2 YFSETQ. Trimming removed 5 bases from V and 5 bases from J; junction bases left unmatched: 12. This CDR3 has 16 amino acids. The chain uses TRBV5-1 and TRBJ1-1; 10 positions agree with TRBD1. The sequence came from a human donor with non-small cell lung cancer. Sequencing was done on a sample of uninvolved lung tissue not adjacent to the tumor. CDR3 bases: TGCGCCAGCAGGGACCCCTGGACAGGGGGGGATACTGAAGCTTTCTTT. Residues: CASRDPWTGGDTEAFF.